This is a list of T cell receptor beta chains from one sample in a study of Ad26.COV2.S vaccination and SARS-CoV-2 variants. TCRdb's table, derived via immunoSEQ multiplex PCR, lists solely in-frame clones and lacks some. The table lists roughly 400,000 clones, less than 95% of them singletons. This material consisted of peripheral blood, taken in a trial of Ad26.COV2.S vaccine versus placebo. The receptors were sampled from a person aged 18-60 years who received the Ad26.COV2.S COVID-19 vaccine or a placebo. The CDR3 runs from the conserved cysteine through the conserved F or W. A D gene is named only where the DNA matches it firmly. Expanded clones get a size class; other rows say once, few or many, or leave the size out.

clone size: NA; V gene: TRBV6-5; J gene: TRBJ2-1; D gene: TRBD1; CDR3 protein: CASMNRGTGNEQFF; CDR3 DNA: TGTGCCAGCATGAATAGGGGGACAGGCAATGAGCAGTTCTTC
clone size: NA; V gene: TRBV11-1; J gene: TRBJ2-7; D gene: NA; CDR3 protein: CASSLAAGPRREQYF; CDR3 DNA: TGTGCCAGCAGCTTAGCGGCGGGTCCTAGACGCGAGCAGTACTTC
clone size: NA; V gene: TRBV19; J gene: TRBJ2-5; D gene: NA; CDR3 protein: CASNGQSGARAQYF; CDR3 DNA: TGTGCCAGTAATGGACAGAGCGGGGCAAGGGCCCAGTACTTC
clone size: NA; V gene: TRBV3-1/TRBV3-2; J gene: TRBJ2-7; D gene: TRBD2; CDR3 protein: CASSQVGGSGPYEQYF; CDR3 DNA: TGTGCCAGCAGCCAAGTGGGGGGGTCAGGCCCCTACGAGCAGTACTTC
clone size: once; V gene: TRBV7-6; J gene: TRBJ2-1; D gene: NA; CDR3 protein: CASSPGEGSYNEQFF; CDR3 DNA: TGTGCCAGCAGCCCAGGGGAGGGGTCCTACAATGAGCAGTTCTTC
clone size: NA; V gene: TRBV4-2; J gene: TRBJ1-6; D gene: NA; CDR3 protein: CASSQDPDINNSPLHF; CDR3 DNA: TGTGCCAGCAGCCAAGATCCGGACATCAATAATTCACCCCTCCACTTT
clone size: NA; V gene: TRBV5-1; J gene: TRBJ2-6; D gene: NA; CDR3 protein: CASSSPIIGANVLTF; CDR3 DNA: TGCGCCAGCAGCTCACCTATTATTGGGGCCAACGTCCTGACTTTC
clone size: NA; V gene: TRBV9; J gene: TRBJ2-5; D gene: NA; CDR3 protein: CASSLRALGETQYF; CDR3 DNA: TGTGCCAGCAGCCTCCGGGCCCTGGGTGAGACCCAGTACTTC
clone size: once; V gene: TRBV28; J gene: TRBJ2-5; D gene: NA; CDR3 protein: CASTNGGKETQYF; CDR3 DNA: TGTGCCAGCACCAACGGCGGGAAAGAGACCCAGTACTTC
clone size: NA; V gene: TRBV27; J gene: TRBJ1-2; D gene: NA; CDR3 protein: CASSLPGGSLLGYTF; CDR3 DNA: TGTGCCAGCAGTCTCCCGGGGGGTTCCCTGCTTGGCTACACCTTC